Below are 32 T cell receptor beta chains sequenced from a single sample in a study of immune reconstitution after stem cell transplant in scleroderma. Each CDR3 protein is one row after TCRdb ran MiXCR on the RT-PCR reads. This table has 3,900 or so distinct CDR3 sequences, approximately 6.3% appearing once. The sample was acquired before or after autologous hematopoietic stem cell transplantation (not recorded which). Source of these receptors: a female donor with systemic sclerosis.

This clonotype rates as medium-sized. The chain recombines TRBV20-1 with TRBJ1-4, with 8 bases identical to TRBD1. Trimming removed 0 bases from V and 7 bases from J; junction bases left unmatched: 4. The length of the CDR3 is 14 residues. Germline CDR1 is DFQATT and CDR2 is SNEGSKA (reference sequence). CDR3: CSAREQGVVEKLFF. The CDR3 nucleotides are TGCAGTGCTAGAGAACAGGGGGTCGTTGAAAAACTGTTTTTT.

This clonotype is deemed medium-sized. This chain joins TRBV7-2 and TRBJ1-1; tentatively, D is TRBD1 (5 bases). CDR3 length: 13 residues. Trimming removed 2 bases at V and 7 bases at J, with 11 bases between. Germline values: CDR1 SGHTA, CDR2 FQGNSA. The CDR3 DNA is TGTGCCAGCAGCTTAAGAACCGGGGGTGAAGCTTTCTTT. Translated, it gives CASSLRTGGEAFF.

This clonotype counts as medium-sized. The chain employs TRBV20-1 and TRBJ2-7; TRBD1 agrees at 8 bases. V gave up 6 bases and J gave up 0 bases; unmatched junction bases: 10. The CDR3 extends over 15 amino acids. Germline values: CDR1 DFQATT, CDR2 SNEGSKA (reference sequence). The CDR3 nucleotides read TGCAGTGCCGTCGGGACAGGCCTTTCCTCCTACGAGCAGTACTTC. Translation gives CSAVGTGLSSYEQYF.

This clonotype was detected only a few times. The CDR3 loop reads CASSIEATGFVITEAFF. The CDR3 DNA is TGTGCCAGTAGTATAGAGGCGACAGGGTTTGTAATCACTGAAGCTTTCTTT. V usage is TRBV19 and J usage is TRBJ1-1, with 7 bases that match TRBD1. CDR1 and CDR2 (germline): LNHDA, SQIVND (reference sequence). The V segment lost 0 bases and the J segment 4 bases; nucleotides outside the gene matches: 11. This CDR3 is 17 amino acids long.

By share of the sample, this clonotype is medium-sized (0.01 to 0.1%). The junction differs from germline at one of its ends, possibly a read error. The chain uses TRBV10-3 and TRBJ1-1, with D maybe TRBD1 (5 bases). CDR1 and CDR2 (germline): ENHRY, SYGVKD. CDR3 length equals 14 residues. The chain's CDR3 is CAITSSQGNNEAFF. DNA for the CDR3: TGTGCCATCACCAGTAGTCAGGGAAACAATGAAGCTTTCTTT.

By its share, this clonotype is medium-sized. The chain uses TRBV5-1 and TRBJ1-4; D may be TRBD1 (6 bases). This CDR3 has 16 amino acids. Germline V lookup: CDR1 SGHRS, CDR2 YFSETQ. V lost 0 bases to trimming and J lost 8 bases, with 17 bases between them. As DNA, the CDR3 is TGCGCCAGCAGCTTGGAGGTTATGCCGGGGGCCGAAAAACTGTTTTTT. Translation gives CASSLEVMPGAEKLFF.

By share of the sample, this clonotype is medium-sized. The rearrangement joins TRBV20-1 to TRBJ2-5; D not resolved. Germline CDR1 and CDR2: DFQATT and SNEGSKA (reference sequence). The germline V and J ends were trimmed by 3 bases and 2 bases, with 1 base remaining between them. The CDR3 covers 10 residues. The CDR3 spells CSASQETQYF. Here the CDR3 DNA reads TGCAGTGCTAGTCAAGAGACCCAGTACTTC.

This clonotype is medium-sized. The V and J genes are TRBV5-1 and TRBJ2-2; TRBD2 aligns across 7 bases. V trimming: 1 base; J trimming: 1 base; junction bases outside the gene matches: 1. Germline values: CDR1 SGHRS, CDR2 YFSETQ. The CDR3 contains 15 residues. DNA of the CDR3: TGCGCCAGCAGCTTGCTAGCGGTGAACACCGGGGAGCTGTTTTTT. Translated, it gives CASSLLAVNTGELFF.

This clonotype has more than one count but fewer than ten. The CDR3 region is CASTWGLQSSYNEQFF. In DNA, the CDR3 is TGTGCCAGCACTTGGGGACTCCAAAGCTCCTACAATGAGCAGTTCTTC. The chain is built from TRBV27 and TRBJ2-1; a weak D match, TRBD2 (6 bases). The CDR3 runs to 16 residues. Per germline, CDR1 MNHEY and CDR2 SMNVEV (reference sequence). Between the trimmed V and J ends, which lost 7 bases and 0 bases, there was a span of 16 bases.

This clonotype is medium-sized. Written as DNA, the CDR3 is TGCGCCAGCAGCCTCGGGACAGGAGTGCTACACGCACTAGCCAAAAACATTCAGTACTTC. Encoded protein: CASSLGTGVLHALAKNIQYF. The V and J genes are TRBV5-1 and TRBJ2-4; 8 bases map to TRBD1. Germline V gene lookup returns CDR1 SGHRS and CDR2 YFSETQ. Unmatched junction bases numbered 18, after V lost 4 bases and J lost 0 bases. This CDR3 spans 20 amino acids.

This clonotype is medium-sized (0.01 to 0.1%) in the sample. CDR3 in DNA: TGCGCCAGGACCTTCGACGGGACCACTGAAGCTTTCTTT. Protein sequence: CARTFDGTTEAFF. The chain couples TRBV5-1 to TRBJ1-1, with D maybe TRBD1 (5 bases). Trimming left V 8 bases short and J 4 bases short, with 15 bases between. Germline V lookup: CDR1 SGHRS, CDR2 YFSETQ. There are 13 residues in the CDR3.

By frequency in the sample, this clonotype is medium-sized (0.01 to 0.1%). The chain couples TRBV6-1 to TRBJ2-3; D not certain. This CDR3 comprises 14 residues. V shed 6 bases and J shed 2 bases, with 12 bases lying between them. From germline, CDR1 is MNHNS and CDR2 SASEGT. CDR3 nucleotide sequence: TGTGCCAGCAGCGAACCAGCCCTCACAGATACGCAGTATTTT. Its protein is CASSEPALTDTQYF.

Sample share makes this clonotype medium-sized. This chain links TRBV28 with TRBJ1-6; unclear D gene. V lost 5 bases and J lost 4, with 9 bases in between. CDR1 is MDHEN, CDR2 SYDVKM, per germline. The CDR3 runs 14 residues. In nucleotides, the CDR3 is TGTGCCAGCAGTATGACGGGGTATAATTCACCCCTCCACTTT. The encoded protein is CASSMTGYNSPLHF.

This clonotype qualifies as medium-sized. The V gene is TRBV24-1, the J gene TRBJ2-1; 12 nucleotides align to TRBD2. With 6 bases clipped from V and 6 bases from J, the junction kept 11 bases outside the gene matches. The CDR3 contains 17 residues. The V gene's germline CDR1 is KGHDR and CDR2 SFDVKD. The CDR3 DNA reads TGTGCCACCAGTCCGACTAGCGGGAGTAGTTTTGGCAATGAGCAGTTCTTC. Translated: CATSPTSGSSFGNEQFF.

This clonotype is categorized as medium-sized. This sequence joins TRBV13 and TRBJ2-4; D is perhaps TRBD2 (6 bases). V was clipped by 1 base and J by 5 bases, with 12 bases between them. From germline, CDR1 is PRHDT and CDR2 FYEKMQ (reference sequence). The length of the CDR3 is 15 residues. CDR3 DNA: TGTGCCAGCAGCTTAGAGGCGGAGGGACAAAACATTCAGTACTTC. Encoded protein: CASSLEAEGQNIQYF.

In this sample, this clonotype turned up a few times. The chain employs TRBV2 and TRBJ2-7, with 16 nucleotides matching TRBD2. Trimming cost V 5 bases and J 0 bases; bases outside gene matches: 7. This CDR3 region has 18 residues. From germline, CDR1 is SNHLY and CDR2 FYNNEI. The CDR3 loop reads CASSPPGLAGGSSYEQYF. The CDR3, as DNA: TGTGCCAGCAGTCCCCCGGGACTAGCGGGAGGGAGCTCCTACGAGCAGTACTTC. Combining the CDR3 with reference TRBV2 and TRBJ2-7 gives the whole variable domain EPEVTQTPSHQVTQMGQEVILRCVPISNHLYFYWYRQILGQKVEFLVSFYNNEISEKSEIFDDQFSVERPDGSNFTLKIRSTKLEDSAMYFCASSPPGLAGGSSYEQYFGPGTRLTVT.

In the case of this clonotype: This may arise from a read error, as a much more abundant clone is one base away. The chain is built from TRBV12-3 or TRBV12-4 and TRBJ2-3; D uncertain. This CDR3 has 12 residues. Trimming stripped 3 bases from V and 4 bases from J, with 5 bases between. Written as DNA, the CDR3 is TGTGCCAGCAGTTTTATGTCAGATACGCAGTATTTT. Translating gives CASSFMSDTQYF.

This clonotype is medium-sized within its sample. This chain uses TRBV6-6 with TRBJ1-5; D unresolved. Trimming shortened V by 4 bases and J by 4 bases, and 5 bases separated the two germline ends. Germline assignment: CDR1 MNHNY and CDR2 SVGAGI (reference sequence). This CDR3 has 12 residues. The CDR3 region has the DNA TGTGCCAGCAGTTTAGATAATCAGCCCCAGCATTTT. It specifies CASSLDNQPQHF.

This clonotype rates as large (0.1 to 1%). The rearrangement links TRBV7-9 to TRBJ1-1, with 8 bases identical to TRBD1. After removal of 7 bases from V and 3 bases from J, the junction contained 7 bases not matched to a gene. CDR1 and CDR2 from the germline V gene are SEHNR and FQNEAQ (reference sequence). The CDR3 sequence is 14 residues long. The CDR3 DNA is TGTGCCAGCATGGACAGGGAGCGGCACACTGAAGCTTTCTTT. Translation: CASMDRERHTEAFF.

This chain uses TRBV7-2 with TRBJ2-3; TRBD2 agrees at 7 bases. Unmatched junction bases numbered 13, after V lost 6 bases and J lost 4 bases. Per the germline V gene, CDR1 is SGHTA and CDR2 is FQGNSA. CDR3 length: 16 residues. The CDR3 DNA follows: TGTGCCAGCAGGCCTAGCGGAACCTTCTCCGCAGATACGCAGTATTTT. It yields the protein CASRPSGTFSADTQYF. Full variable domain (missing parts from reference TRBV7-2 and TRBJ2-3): GAGVSQSPSNKVTEKGKDVELRCDPISGHTALYWYRQSLGQGLEFLIYFQGNSAPDKSGLPSDRFSAERTGGSVSTLTIQRTQQEDSAVYLCASRPSGTFSADTQYFGPGTRLTVL.

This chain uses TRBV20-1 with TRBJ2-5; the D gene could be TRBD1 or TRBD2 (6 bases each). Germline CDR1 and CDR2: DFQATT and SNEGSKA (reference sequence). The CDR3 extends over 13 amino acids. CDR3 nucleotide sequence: TGCAGGGCGGGGATCGGGACAAAAGAGACCCAGTACTTC. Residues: CRAGIGTKETQYF.

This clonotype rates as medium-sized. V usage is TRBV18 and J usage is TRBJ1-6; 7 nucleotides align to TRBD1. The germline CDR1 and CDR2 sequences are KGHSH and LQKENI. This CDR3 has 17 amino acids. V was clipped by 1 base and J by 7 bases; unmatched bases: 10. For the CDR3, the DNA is TGTGCCAGCTCACCACGACTTGGGACAGCGTTAAATTCACCCCTCCACTTT. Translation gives CASSPRLGTALNSPLHF.

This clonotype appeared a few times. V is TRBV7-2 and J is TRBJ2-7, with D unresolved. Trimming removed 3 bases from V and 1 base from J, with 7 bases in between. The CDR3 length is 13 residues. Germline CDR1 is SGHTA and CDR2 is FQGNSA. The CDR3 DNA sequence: TGTGCCAGCAGCTTTGGCTATTCCTACGAGCAGTACTTC. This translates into CASSFGYSYEQYF.

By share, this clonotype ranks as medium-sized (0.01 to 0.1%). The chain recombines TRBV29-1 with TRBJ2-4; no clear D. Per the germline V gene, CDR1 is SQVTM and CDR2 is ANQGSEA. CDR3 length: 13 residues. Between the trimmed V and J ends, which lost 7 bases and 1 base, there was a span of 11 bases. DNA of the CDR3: TGCAGCGCCACTAAGTGGGCCAAAAACATTCAGTACTTC. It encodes CSATKWAKNIQYF. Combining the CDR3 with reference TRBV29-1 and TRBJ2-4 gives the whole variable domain SAVISQKPSRDICQRGTSLTIQCQVDSQVTMMFWYRQQPGQSLTLIATANQGSEATYESGFVIDKFPISRPNLTFSTLTVSNMSPEDSSIYLCSATKWAKNIQYFGAGTRLSVL.

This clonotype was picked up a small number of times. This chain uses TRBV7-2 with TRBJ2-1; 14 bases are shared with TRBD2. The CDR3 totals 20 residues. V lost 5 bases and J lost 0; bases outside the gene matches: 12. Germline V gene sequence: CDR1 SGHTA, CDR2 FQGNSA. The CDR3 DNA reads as TGTGCCAGCAGCGCCCCGACTAGCGGGAGGGCCTTGGGCTCCTACAATGAGCAGTTCTTC. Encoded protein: CASSAPTSGRALGSYNEQFF.

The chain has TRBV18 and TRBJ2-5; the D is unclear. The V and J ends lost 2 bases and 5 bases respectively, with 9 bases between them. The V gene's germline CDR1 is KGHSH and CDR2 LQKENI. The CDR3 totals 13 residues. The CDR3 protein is CASSPNAKETQYF. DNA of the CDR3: TGTGCCAGCTCACCAAACGCAAAGGAGACCCAGTACTTC.

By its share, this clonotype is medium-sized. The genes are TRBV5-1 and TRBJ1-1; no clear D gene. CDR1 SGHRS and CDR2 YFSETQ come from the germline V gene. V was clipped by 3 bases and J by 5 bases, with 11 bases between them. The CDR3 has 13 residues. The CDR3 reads CASSSTVITEAFF. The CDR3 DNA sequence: TGCGCCAGCAGCTCTACCGTGATAACTGAAGCTTTCTTT.

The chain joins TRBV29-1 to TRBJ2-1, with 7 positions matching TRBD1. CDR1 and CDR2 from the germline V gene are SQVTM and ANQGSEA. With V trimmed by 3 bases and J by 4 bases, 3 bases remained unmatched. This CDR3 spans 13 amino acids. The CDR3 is CSVDRDRYNEQFF. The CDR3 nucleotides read TGCAGCGTTGACAGGGACAGATACAATGAGCAGTTCTTC.

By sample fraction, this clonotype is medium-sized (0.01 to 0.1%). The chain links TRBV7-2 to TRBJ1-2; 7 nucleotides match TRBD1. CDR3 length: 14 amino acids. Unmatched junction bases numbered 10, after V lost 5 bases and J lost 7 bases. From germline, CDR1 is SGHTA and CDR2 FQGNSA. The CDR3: CASSPQGQAFGYTF. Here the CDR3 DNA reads TGTGCCAGCAGCCCTCAAGGACAGGCATTTGGCTACACCTTC. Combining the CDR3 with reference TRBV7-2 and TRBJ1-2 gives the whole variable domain GAGVSQSPSNKVTEKGKDVELRCDPISGHTALYWYRQSLGQGLEFLIYFQGNSAPDKSGLPSDRFSAERTGGSVSTLTIQRTQQEDSAVYLCASSPQGQAFGYTFGSGTRLTVV.

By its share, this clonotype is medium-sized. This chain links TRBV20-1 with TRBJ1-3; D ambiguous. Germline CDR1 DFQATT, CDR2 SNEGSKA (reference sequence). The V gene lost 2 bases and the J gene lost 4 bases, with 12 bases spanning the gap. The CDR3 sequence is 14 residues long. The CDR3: CSARYRLGGNTIYF. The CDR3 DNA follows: TGCAGTGCTAGATATCGTCTTGGAGGAAACACCATATATTTT.

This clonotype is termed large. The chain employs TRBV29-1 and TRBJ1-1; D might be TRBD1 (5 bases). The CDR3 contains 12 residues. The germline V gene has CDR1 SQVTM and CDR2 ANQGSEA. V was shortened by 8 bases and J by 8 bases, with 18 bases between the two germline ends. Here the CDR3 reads CSSQVQGAEAFF. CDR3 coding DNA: TGCAGCTCCCAGGTCCAGGGAGCAGAAGCTTTCTTT.

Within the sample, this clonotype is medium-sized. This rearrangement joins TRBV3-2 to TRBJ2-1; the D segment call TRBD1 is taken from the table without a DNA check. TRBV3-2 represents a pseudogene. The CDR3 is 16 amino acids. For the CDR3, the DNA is TGTGCCAGCAGCCAAGATGGGGACACTCTTTGCAATGAGCAGTTCTTC. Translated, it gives CASSQDGDTLCNEQFF.